Below, 27 T cell receptor beta chains from the same sample are listed, as sequenced in a study of regulatory T cells in long-lasting Graves disease. Construction of TCR beta libraries relied on iRepertoire HTBI primers and on Arm-PCR targeting CDR3 regions. TCRdb re-derived calls from the multiplex PCR reads in MiXCR, one entry per CDR3 protein. Here the sample spans about 310,000 distinct CDR3 sequences, 15% to 20% being singletons. The time point denotes: newly diagnosed GD, antithyroid drugs for less than 3 months. Extracted PBMC RNA gave rise to the TCR library. This specimen consisted of peripheral blood mononuclear cells (PBMCs), obtained at new diagnosis, from a patient treated with antithyroid drugs. Receptors were obtained from a female donor with Graves disease.

Many counts were recorded for this clonotype. The chain has TRBV7-9 and TRBJ2-1, with D perhaps TRBD2 (5 bases). The germline gives CDR1 SEHNR, CDR2 FQNEAQ (reference sequence). V lost 1 base to trimming and J lost 7 bases, with 5 bases between them. CDR3 size: 12 residues. CDR3 residues: CASSLGENEQFF. CDR3 in DNA: TGTGCCAGCAGCTTAGGGGAGAATGAGCAGTTCTTC. The full variable domain, with the rest looked up from reference TRBV7-9 and TRBJ2-1, is DTGVSQNPRHKITKRGQNVTFRCDPISEHNRLYWYRQTLGQGPEFLTYFQNEAQLEKSRLLSDRFSAERPKGSFSTLEIQRTEQGDSAMYLCASSLGENEQFFGPGTRLTVL.

The table lists this clonotype with many counts. The chain joins TRBV10-3 to TRBJ1-2, with D hard to call. Germline loops: CDR1 ENHRY, CDR2 SYGVKD. The CDR3 spans 14 residues. V shed 4 bases and J shed 4 bases, with 13 bases lying between them. The CDR3 region is CAISGTKGAYGYTF. The CDR3 nucleotides are TGTGCCATCAGTGGAACCAAGGGAGCCTATGGCTACACCTTC.

Details on this clonotype: A far larger clone is one nucleotide away, so this likely arose from a read error. V is TRBV28 and J is TRBJ2-7; D is unclear. V lost 6 bases to trimming and J lost 5 bases, with 17 bases between them. CDR1 and CDR2 (germline): MDHEN, SYDVKM. The CDR3 totals 14 residues. The DNA for the CDR3 is TGTGCCAGCAGCCTCACCTCGGACCTCGACGAGCAGTACTTC. Translation gives CASSLTSDLDEQYF. The variable domain in full, with the rest retrieved from reference TRBV28 and TRBJ2-7, is DVKVTQSSRYLVKRTGEKVFLECVQDMDHENMFWYRQDPGLGLRLIYFSYDVKMKEKGDIPEGYSVSREKKERFSLILESASTNQTSMYLCASSLTSDLDEQYFGPGTRLTVT.

Many counts were recorded for this clonotype. The V call is TRBV5-5, the J call TRBJ2-3; D is uncertain. CDR3 length equals 14 residues. V shed 0 bases and J shed 0 bases, with 5 bases lying between them. Per germline, CDR1 SGHKS and CDR2 YYEKEE (reference sequence). The CDR3 loop is CASSLETSTDTQYF. The DNA for the CDR3 is TGTGCCAGCAGCTTGGAGACGAGCACAGATACGCAGTATTTT.

The chain employs TRBV9 and TRBJ1-3; tentatively, D is TRBD1 (6 bases). The length of the CDR3 is 14 residues. Germline V gene data show CDR1 as SGDLS and CDR2 as YYNGEE. V was clipped by 0 bases and J by 4 bases, with 8 bases between them. CDR3 residues: CASSVEGTGNTIYF. CDR3 DNA sequence: TGTGCCAGCAGCGTAGAGGGGACAGGAAACACCATATATTTT.

The chain uses TRBV2 and TRBJ2-7; 7 nucleotides match TRBD1. CDR1 SNHLY and CDR2 FYNNEI come from the germline V gene. Trimming at V came to 6 bases and at J to 7 bases, leaving 15 bases not matched to a gene. There are 15 residues in the CDR3. CDR3 sequence: CASRPRGQYSKEQYF. In DNA form, the CDR3 reads TGTGCCAGCAGACCGAGGGGACAGTACTCGAAAGAGCAGTACTTC. The entire variable domain, with the rest obtained from reference TRBV2 and TRBJ2-7, is as follows: EPEVTQTPSHQVTQMGQEVILRCVPISNHLYFYWYRQILGQKVEFLVSFYNNEISEKSEIFDDQFSVERPDGSNFTLKIRSTKLEDSAMYFCASRPRGQYSKEQYFGPGTRLTVT.

There are many counts of this clonotype. CDR3: CASSGTSRSYEQYF. In DNA form, the CDR3 reads TGTGCCAGCAGTGGGACTAGCAGGTCCTACGAGCAGTACTTC. The chain joins TRBV28 to TRBJ2-7; 9 bases match TRBD2. Germline V gene sequence: CDR1 MDHEN, CDR2 SYDVKM. The CDR3 length is 14 residues. The J segment lost 1 base and the V segment lost 5 bases, leaving 3 bases of the junction unmatched.

The table lists this clonotype with many counts. J is TRBJ1-1 and V is TRBV30; a weak D match, TRBD1 (5 bases). Trimming removed 0 bases at V and 7 bases at J, with 12 bases between. The CDR3 has 13 residues. CDR1 and CDR2 (germline): GTSNPN, SVGIG (reference sequence). CDR3 DNA: TGTGCCTGGAGTGTAAACGAAGGGGTTGAAGCTTTCTTT. It specifies CAWSVNEGVEAFF.

This clonotype was seen only a few times. This sequence joins TRBV20-1 and TRBJ2-1, with TRBD2 as a possible D gene (6 bases). The CDR3 covers 11 residues. Trimming removed 6 bases from V and 10 bases from J, with 13 bases in between. CDR1 and CDR2 from the germline V gene are DFQATT and SNEGSKA (reference sequence). In nucleotides, the CDR3 is TGCAGTGCAATCAGGCGGGAAGAGCAGTTCTTC. This codes for CSAIRREEQFF.

This clonotype came up many times. V usage is TRBV28 and J usage is TRBJ1-1; D is possibly TRBD1 (5 bases). Germline V gives CDR1 MDHEN, CDR2 SYDVKM. This CDR3 has 14 amino acids. Trimming cost V 5 bases and J 5 bases, with 15 bases left between them. DNA for the CDR3: TGTGCCAGCAGTGTGGGCAGCGGGGCGACTGAAGCTTTCTTT. Translated: CASSVGSGATEAFF.

This clonotype was counted ten times or more. This chain links TRBV2 with TRBJ1-6, with TRBD1 matching 9 bases. J gave up 8 bases and V 7 bases, and 9 bases lay outside the gene matches. Germline lookup yields CDR1 SNHLY and CDR2 FYNNEI. This CDR3 is 15 amino acids long. In DNA form, the CDR3 reads TGTGCCAGCAAAAACTACAGGGGGCCCGATTCACCCCTCCACTTT. The encoded protein is CASKNYRGPDSPLHF.

This clonotype has a handful of counts. The chain carries TRBV20-1 and TRBJ2-4; TRBD2 matches at 13 bases. Germline values: CDR1 DFQATT, CDR2 SNEGSKA (reference sequence). With V trimmed by 6 bases and J by 9 bases, 8 bases remained unmatched. The CDR3 loop spans 14 amino acids. CDR3 DNA: TGCAGTGCGAGGACTAGCGGGAGTACCGGCATTCAGTACTTC. As protein: CSARTSGSTGIQYF.

V gene TRBV6-2 or TRBV6-3 combines with J gene TRBJ2-3; D unclear. Germline V gene lookup returns CDR1 MNHEY and CDR2 SVGEGT. This CDR3 has 12 residues. Trimming stripped 5 bases from V and 3 bases from J, with 6 bases between. CDR3 residues: CASSDWTDTQYF. The DNA of the CDR3 is TGTGCCAGCAGTGATTGGACAGATACGCAGTATTTT.

This clonotype was detected only once. V and J are TRBV19 and TRBJ1-5; no definite D call. The CDR3 loop spans 13 amino acids. CDR1 and CDR2 (germline): LNHDA, SQIVND (reference sequence). Trimming pared 7 bases from V and 3 bases from J, leaving 10 bases between. CDR3 sequence: CASTQALNQPQHF. Here the CDR3 DNA reads TGTGCCAGTACCCAAGCACTCAATCAGCCCCAGCATTTT.

This clonotype came up a few times. The chain recombines TRBV7-2 with TRBJ2-3; 8 bases align to TRBD1. J was trimmed by 3 bases and V by 2 bases; bases with no gene match: 4. Germline CDR1 and CDR2: SGHTA and FQGNSA. This CDR3 has 15 residues. Here the CDR3 reads CASSLSRGRTDTQYF. The CDR3 nucleotides are TGTGCCAGCAGCTTAAGCAGGGGGCGGACAGATACGCAGTATTTT.

A few counts support this clonotype. This chain links TRBV19 with TRBJ2-1, with unresolved D. The CDR3 contains 13 residues. The germline V and J ends were trimmed by 1 base and 4 bases, with 5 bases remaining between them. Germline loops: CDR1 LNHDA, CDR2 SQIVND (reference sequence). The CDR3 is CASSIVGYNEQFF. CDR3 bases: TGTGCCAGTAGTATAGTAGGGTACAATGAGCAGTTCTTC.

This clonotype was counted many times. V gene TRBV7-9 combines with J gene TRBJ1-4; the D gene is possibly TRBD1 (5 bases). V was clipped by 5 bases and J by 4 bases, with 11 bases between them. This CDR3 comprises 14 residues. Germline values: CDR1 SEHNR, CDR2 FQNEAQ (reference sequence). The CDR3 nucleotides are TGTGCCAGCAGCGCGACAGAAGATAATGAAAAACTGTTTTTT. Protein sequence: CASSATEDNEKLFF.

In its sample, this clonotype was seen once. At one end, the junction sequence differs from germline, possibly due to a read error. This chain uses TRBV7-9 with TRBJ2-7; no reliable D call. The CDR3 has 16 amino acids. Per the germline V gene, CDR1 is SEHNR and CDR2 is FQNEAQ (reference sequence). DNA for the CDR3: TGTGCCAGCAGCCCCCTGGACGGAAGCGCTTCCTACGGGCAGTACTTC. Translated: CASSPLDGSASYGQYF.

This clonotype was seen at least ten times. The chain joins TRBV11-2 to TRBJ2-7, with 9 bases aligning to TRBD1. Looked up from germline, CDR1 is SGHAT and CDR2 is FQNNGV. Unmatched junction bases numbered 7, after V lost 7 bases and J lost 3 bases. This CDR3 has 14 amino acids. The CDR3 here is CASKTGTGNYEQYF. CDR3 sequence (DNA): TGTGCCAGCAAGACCGGGACAGGGAACTACGAGCAGTACTTC.

This clonotype has ten or more counts. The V gene is TRBV9, the J gene TRBJ1-2, with a possible D match to TRBD1 (5 bases). Germline CDR1 is SGDLS and CDR2 is YYNGEE. This CDR3 is 15 amino acids long. The V and J ends lost 4 bases and 8 bases respectively, with 21 bases between them. The CDR3 bases are TGTGCCAGCAGCTTTCTTCCGGGGCCCGAGGGCGGCTACACCTTC. Protein sequence: CASSFLPGPEGGYTF.

This clonotype was detected only a few times. The chain combines TRBV7-9 with TRBJ2-1; 7 nucleotides line up with TRBD2. The CDR3 covers 15 residues. In germline, CDR1 is SEHNR, CDR2 FQNEAQ (reference sequence). Trimming removed 3 bases from V and 7 bases from J; junction bases left unmatched: 9. The CDR3 DNA reads TGTGCCAGCAGCTTGGCTAGCGGAGAGGTAAATGAGCAGTTCTTC. Its translation: CASSLASGEVNEQFF.

In its sample, this clonotype was seen a few times. V usage is TRBV7-2 and J usage is TRBJ1-5; D gene unclear. V was pared by 5 bases and J by 0 bases, with 8 bases between. This CDR3 region has 14 residues. Per the germline V gene, CDR1 is SGHTA and CDR2 is FQGNSA. DNA of the CDR3: TGTGCCAGCAGCGTAGACGGTAGCAATCAGCCCCAGCATTTT. It translates to CASSVDGSNQPQHF.

Note on this clonotype: One end of the junction is discordant with germline, which a read error may explain. The V and J genes are TRBV11-2 and TRBJ2-4; a weak D match, TRBD2 (6 bases). The CDR3 spans 13 residues. Germline CDR1 is SGHAT and CDR2 is FQNNGV. The chain's CDR3 is CASSLGGRDSQYF. DNA of the CDR3: TGCGCCAGCAGCTTAGGAGGGCGTGACAGTCAGTACTTC.

This clonotype was seen only a few times. The chain combines TRBV4-1 with TRBJ2-3; 11 bases match TRBD2. CDR3 length: 16 amino acids. Germline CDR1 is MGHRA and CDR2 is YSYEKL. V shed 0 bases, J shed 4 bases, and the junction held 3 bases outside the gene matches. In DNA form, the CDR3 reads TGCGCCAGCAGCCAAGAGGGGACTAGCGGATCAGATACGCAGTATTTT. As protein: CASSQEGTSGSDTQYF.

This clonotype was detected only a few times. This chain links TRBV12-3 or TRBV12-4 with TRBJ1-1, with D tentatively TRBD1 (6 bases). The CDR3 length is 13 residues. V dropped 7 bases and J dropped 5 bases, with 14 bases sitting between them. The CDR3 DNA reads TGTGCCAGCACCTCCTTCGACAGGACTGAAGCTTTCTTT. Residues: CASTSFDRTEAFF.

The CDR3 DNA follows: TGTGCCAGCAGCATAGGTCTAGAAACCGCTGAAGCTTTCTTT. This encodes CASSIGLETAEAFF. The chain links TRBV11-2 to TRBJ1-1; D gene unclear. The CDR3 consists of 14 residues. The V and J ends lost 5 bases and 6 bases respectively, with 16 bases between them. Germline loops: CDR1 SGHAT, CDR2 FQNNGV.

The chain is built from TRBV11-2 and TRBJ2-7; 9 bases map to TRBD2. V shed 6 bases, J shed 1 base, and the junction held 4 bases outside the gene matches. This CDR3 has 14 residues. Germline V gene data show CDR1 as SGHAT and CDR2 as FQNNGV. The chain's CDR3 is CASRWTSASYEQYF. The CDR3, as DNA: TGTGCCAGCAGATGGACTAGCGCGTCCTACGAGCAGTACTTC. The complete variable domain, with remaining parts taken from reference TRBV11-2 and TRBJ2-7, reads EAGVAQSPRYKIIEKRQSVAFWCNPISGHATLYWYQQILGQGPKLLIQFQNNGVVDDSQLPKDRFSAERLKGVDSTLKIQPAKLEDSAVYLCASRWTSASYEQYFGPGTRLTVT.